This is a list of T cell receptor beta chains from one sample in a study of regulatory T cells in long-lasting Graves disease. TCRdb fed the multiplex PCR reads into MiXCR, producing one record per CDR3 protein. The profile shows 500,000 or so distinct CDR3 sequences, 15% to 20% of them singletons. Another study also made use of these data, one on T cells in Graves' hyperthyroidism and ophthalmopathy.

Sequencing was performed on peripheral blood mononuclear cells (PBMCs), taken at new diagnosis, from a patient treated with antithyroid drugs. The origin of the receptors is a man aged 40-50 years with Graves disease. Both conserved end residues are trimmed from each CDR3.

CDR3aa: ASSLSRASGSYSSYEQY
v_gene: TRBV27

CDR3aa: ASSTTGVEQF
v_gene: TRBV6-1

CDR3aa: ASRKLAGGNEQF
v_gene: TRBV12-3/TRBV12-4

CDR3aa: ASSLGGLIGELF
v_gene: TRBV7-2

CDR3aa: ASSHRESYEQY
v_gene: TRBV12-3/TRBV12-4

CDR3aa: ASSQLGGFEAF
v_gene: TRBV3-1

CDR3aa: ASQPSSGDSLHEKLF
v_gene: TRBV27

CDR3aa: ASSKGEGNQPQH
v_gene: TRBV19

CDR3aa: AGSLVSGNEKLF
v_gene: TRBV7-9

CDR3aa: ASSSGLAGTKNIQY
v_gene: TRBV12-3/TRBV12-4

CDR3aa: AWSVGVVGNQPQH
v_gene: TRBV30

CDR3aa: ASSLGRWEKVNNEQF
v_gene: TRBV28

CDR3aa: ASSAPRQSSYEQY
v_gene: TRBV28

CDR3aa: ASSLFTGLEGAF
v_gene: TRBV27

CDR3aa: ASSFPGGTGELF
v_gene: TRBV7-2

CDR3aa: ASSTWTGELF
v_gene: TRBV19

CDR3aa: ASSVATAQNTEAF
v_gene: TRBV9

CDR3aa: SQKGTSSYNEQF
v_gene: TRBV20-1

CDR3aa: ASSPQYNEQL
v_gene: TRBV7-2

CDR3aa: ASSSGTGWNYEQY
v_gene: TRBV7-8

CDR3aa: ASSLEPPHSSYNEQF
v_gene: TRBV7-2

CDR3aa: ASSTIAGVGSDTQY
v_gene: TRBV28

CDR3aa: ASSIGRDNYSNQPQH
v_gene: TRBV19

CDR3aa: ASRGDRVSYEQY
v_gene: TRBV2

CDR3aa: SVEDPGGSYNEQF
v_gene: TRBV29-1

CDR3aa: SAPPWGAGNTGELF
v_gene: TRBV20-1

CDR3aa: ASSLGKQNIQY
v_gene: TRBV27

CDR3aa: ASSLGQQFTDTQY
v_gene: TRBV12-3/TRBV12-4

CDR3aa: ASSFPSREQY
v_gene: TRBV7-3

CDR3aa: ATSDLQARYSYNEQF
v_gene: TRBV24-1

CDR3aa: ATSTTSGAYEQY
v_gene: TRBV15

CDR3aa: ASTRGPAYNEQF
v_gene: TRBV27

CDR3aa: ASSLLGQGTYEQY
v_gene: TRBV27

CDR3aa: ASSLIAENYGYT
v_gene: TRBV5-1

CDR3aa: ASSNSGWGRPGSTEQY
v_gene: TRBV19

CDR3aa: ASSLLIGAPDTQY
v_gene: TRBV7-9

CDR3aa: ASSAGGTQETQY
v_gene: TRBV7-2

CDR3aa: AISEYRGQETQY
v_gene: TRBV10-3

CDR3aa: ASRGTGKETQY
v_gene: TRBV28

CDR3aa: ASRLDSFYNEQF
v_gene: TRBV5-6

CDR3aa: ASSLVSGELF
v_gene: TRBV5-1

CDR3aa: AWQGSGNTIY
v_gene: TRBV30

CDR3aa: ASSLAGTSSTGELF
v_gene: TRBV5-1

CDR3aa: ATSAGLANEQF
v_gene: TRBV15

CDR3aa: ASSRDRGRDYGYT
v_gene: TRBV12-3/TRBV12-4

CDR3aa: SARGSGNTIY
v_gene: TRBV20-1

CDR3aa: ASSPDREQY
v_gene: TRBV5-1

CDR3aa: ASSPPPGSAYNEQF
v_gene: TRBV27

CDR3aa: ASCRDRGSDYGYT
v_gene: TRBV18

CDR3aa: ASSYLAGSQF
v_gene: TRBV6-2/TRBV6-3

CDR3aa: SARAWTSGSTDTQY
v_gene: TRBV20-1

CDR3aa: ASSLYGGTGELF
v_gene: TRBV7-9

CDR3aa: ASQGRQINYGYT
v_gene: TRBV2

CDR3aa: ASTNDKFTNTGELF
v_gene: TRBV12-3/TRBV12-4